The source of this T cell receptor beta chain is a study of T-cell reconstitution after alpha-beta-depleted transplantation in children. Study results and limitations: After transplant, high TCRbeta diversity at day 60 in some patients arose from surviving recipient T cells and thymic progenitors. Alpha-beta T cells present about two months after transplant were reported to originate from several hundred expanded graft clones. Once a year had passed after transplant, T-cell counts and diversity came mostly from newly produced T cells.

Unique molecular identifiers were built into the TCRbeta library. TCRdb passed the PCR reads through MiXCR, listing each CDR3 protein once. Here the sample spans approximately 200,000 distinct CDR3 sequences, roughly 6.5% being singletons. The V gene's germline CDR1 is MGHDK and CDR2 SYGVNS. V lost 2 bases to trimming and J lost 0 bases, with 4 bases between them. This CDR3 is built from 13 residues. The sample holds many counts of this clonotype. What it binds is not known. This receptor was taken from a girl under three years old with combined immunodeficiency, due to receive a stem cell transplant. This specimen was PBMCs, taken before TCRalphabeta/CD19-depleted stem cell transplant. The chain carries TRBV25-1 and TRBJ1-1; no firm D call. For the CDR3, the DNA is TGTGCCAGCAGTGAAGGTGTGAACACTGAAGCTTTCTTT. It yields the protein CASSEGVNTEAFF.